This entry concerns a single TCR beta chain. The antigen remains undetermined. CDR1 SGHTA and CDR2 FQGNSA come from the germline V gene. The CDR3 contains 16 residues. V shed 5 bases and J 3 bases; nucleotides not matched to a gene: 9. This record comes from a study of cytomegalovirus exposure and HLA in healthy donors. Study conclusions and caveats: The authors listed 150 to 200 TCR beta chains as cytomegalovirus-associated. Reported results showed that the classifier diagnosed cytomegalovirus status with high specificity and sensitivity.

The method was immunoSEQ multiplex PCR; TCRdb's version includes in-frame clones alone and lacks a portion of them. The sample has around 90,000 clones; about four fifths are singletons. The sequenced material came from PBMCs. The sequence was collected from a woman under 30 in good health and CMV-seropositive. The chain couples TRBV7-2 to TRBJ2-1, with 8 bases aligning to TRBD2. The CDR3 DNA reads as TGTGCCAGCAGCCGTGTCAGCGGGGGCCGCTACAATGAGCAGTTCTTC. This sequence encodes CASSRVSGGRYNEQFF.